Given below is one T cell receptor beta chain in context. Antigen unknown. The data derive from a study of vaccination effects on CD4 cells after COVID-19. The ViraFEST assay expanded antigen-specific CD4+ T cells with viral peptide pools before sequencing. Having been cultured for 10 days, the cells underwent CD4+ T cell isolation. According to the study, vaccine recipients showed no prior SARS-CoV-2 infection and negative nucleocapsid antibodies. Peptides at roughly 10 ug/ml and IL-2 at about 9.3 IU/ml were added to some 2 million PBMC per well. The authors replaced half the medium with IL-2 medium on days 3 and 7. Germline CDR1 is PRHDT and CDR2 is FYEKMQ (reference sequence). This CDR3 comprises 11 residues. Trimming stripped 3 bases from V and 5 bases from J, with 3 bases between. Profiling relied on immunoSEQ multiplex PCR, and the TCRdb table lists in-frame clones only, not all of them. The sample shows 25,000 to 30,000 clones, more than 60% of them seen only once.

Sequencing was performed on CD4+ T cells from PBMCs cultured with SARS-CoV-2 spike peptides, taken before COVID-19 vaccination. The clonotype was recovered from a human donor who received a COVID-19 vaccine. The chain is built from TRBV13 and TRBJ2-3; D uncertain. This CDR3 is CASSFQDTQYF. DNA for the CDR3: TGTGCCAGCAGCTTCCAAGATACGCAGTATTTT. Full variable domain (missing parts from reference TRBV13 and TRBJ2-3): AAGVIQSPRHLIKEKRETATLKCYPIPRHDTVYWYQQGPGQDPQFLISFYEKMQSDKGSIPDRFSAQQFSDYHSELNMSSLELGDSALYFCASSFQDTQYFGPGTRLTVL.